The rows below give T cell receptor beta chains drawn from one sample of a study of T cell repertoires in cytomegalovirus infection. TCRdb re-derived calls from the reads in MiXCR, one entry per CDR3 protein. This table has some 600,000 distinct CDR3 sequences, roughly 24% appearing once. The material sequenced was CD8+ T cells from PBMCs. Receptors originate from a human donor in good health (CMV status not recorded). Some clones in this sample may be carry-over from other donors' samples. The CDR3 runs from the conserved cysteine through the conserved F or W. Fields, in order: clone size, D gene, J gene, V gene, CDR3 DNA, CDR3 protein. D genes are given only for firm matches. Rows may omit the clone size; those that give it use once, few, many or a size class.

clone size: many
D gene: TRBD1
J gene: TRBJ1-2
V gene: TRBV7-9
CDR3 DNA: TGTGCCAGCAGCATCCCAACAGGGGGCGGCGGTGGCTACACCTTC
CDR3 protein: CASSIPTGGGGGYTF

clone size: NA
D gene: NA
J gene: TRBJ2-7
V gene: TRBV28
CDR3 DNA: TGTGCCAGCATCCACGGGGAGAGCTCCTACGAGCAGTACTTC
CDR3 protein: CASIHGESSYEQYF

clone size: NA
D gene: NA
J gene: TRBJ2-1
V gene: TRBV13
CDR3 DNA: TGTGCCAGCAGCTTAGGCCGTCTGAGGGGCTCCTACAATGAGCAGTTCTTC
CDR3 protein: CASSLGRLRGSYNEQFF

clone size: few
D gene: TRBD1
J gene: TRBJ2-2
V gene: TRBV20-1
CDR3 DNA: TGCAGTGCCCATCAGGGACAGATCACCGGGGAGCTGTTTTTT
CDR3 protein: CSAHQGQITGELFF

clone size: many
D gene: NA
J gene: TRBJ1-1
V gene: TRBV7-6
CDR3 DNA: TGTGCTTCTTTCGGGGGCACTGAAGCTTTCTTT
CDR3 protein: CASFGGTEAFF

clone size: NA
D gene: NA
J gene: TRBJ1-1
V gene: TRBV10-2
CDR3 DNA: TGCGCCAGCAGTGAGTCGTCGGGAGGGACTGAAGCTTTCTTT
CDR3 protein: CASSESSGGTEAFF

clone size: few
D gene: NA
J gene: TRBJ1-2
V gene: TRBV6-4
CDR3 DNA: TGTGCCAGCAGTGACTCAGGGCTCCATGGCTACACCTTC
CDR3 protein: CASSDSGLHGYTF

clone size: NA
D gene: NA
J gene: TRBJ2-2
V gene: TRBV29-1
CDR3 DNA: TGCAGCGTTGAGGCGAGGGTCACCGGGGAGCTGTTTTTT
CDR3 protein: CSVEARVTGELFF

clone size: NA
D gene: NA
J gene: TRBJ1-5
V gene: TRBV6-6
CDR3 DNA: TGTGCCAGCAGCTACCCCGGACAGTATCAGCCCCAGCATTTT
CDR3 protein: CASSYPGQYQPQHF

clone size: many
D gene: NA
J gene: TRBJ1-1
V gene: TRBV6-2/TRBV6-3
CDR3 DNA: TGTGCCAGCAGTTACTTGGTGAACACTGAAGCTTTCTTT
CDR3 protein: CASSYLVNTEAFF

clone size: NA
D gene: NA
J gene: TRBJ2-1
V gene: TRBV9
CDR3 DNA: TGTGCCAGCAGCGCAGGGGGGGCCCCGAGCTCCTACAATGAGCAGTTCTTC
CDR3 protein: CASSAGGAPSSYNEQFF

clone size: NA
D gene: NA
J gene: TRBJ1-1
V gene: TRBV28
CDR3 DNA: TGTGCCAGCAGAAGCCAGGGTATCGGGCCCGGGGGACATGAAGCTTTCTTT
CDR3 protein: CASRSQGIGPGGHEAFF

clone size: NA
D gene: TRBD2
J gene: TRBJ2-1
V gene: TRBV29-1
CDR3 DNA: TGCAGCGTTGAAGATCCTCGGCGGGGGGGCTACAATGAGCAGTTCTTC
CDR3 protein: CSVEDPRRGGYNEQFF

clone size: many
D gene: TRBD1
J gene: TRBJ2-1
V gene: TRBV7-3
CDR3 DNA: TGTGCCAGCAGCAAACTACAGGGGAGCTCCTACAATGAGCAGTTCTTC
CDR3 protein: CASSKLQGSSYNEQFF

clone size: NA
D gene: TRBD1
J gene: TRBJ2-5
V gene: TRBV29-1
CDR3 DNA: TGCAGCGTTGAACCTGTCGGACAGGGGGCCGAGACCCAGTACTTC
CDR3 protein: CSVEPVGQGAETQYF

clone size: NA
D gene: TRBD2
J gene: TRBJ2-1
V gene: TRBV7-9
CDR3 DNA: TGTGCCAGCAGCTCTAGACCGGGACTAGTGTCTTACAATGAGCAGTTCTTC
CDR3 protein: CASSSRPGLVSYNEQFF

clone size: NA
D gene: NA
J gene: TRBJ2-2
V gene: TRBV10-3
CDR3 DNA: TGTGTCATCAGAACAGACAGCACCGGGGAGCTGTTTTTT
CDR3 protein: CVIRTDSTGELFF

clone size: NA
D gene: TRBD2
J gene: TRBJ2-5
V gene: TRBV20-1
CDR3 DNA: TGCAGTGCTATACCACTAGCGGGGGGGTGGGAGACCCAGTACTTC
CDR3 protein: CSAIPLAGGWETQYF

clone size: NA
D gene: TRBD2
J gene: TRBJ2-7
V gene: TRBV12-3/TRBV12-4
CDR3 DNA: TGTGCCAGCGGGGCGGGACTAGAAATCGAGCAGTACTTC
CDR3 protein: CASGAGLEIEQYF

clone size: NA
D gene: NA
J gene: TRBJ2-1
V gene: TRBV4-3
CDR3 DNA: TGCGCCAGCAGCCAGCCCCCCCCCTACAATGAGCAGTTCTTC
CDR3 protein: CASSQPPPYNEQFF

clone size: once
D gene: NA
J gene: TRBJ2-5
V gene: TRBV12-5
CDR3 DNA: TGTGCTAGTGGTTTGGTACTAGCAGAGACCCAGTACTTC
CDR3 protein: CASGLVLAETQYF

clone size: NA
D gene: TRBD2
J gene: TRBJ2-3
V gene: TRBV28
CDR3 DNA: TGTGCCAGCAGTTTATTTACCCTTCTAGCGGGGGTCTCAGATACGCAGTATTTT
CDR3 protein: CASSLFTLLAGVSDTQYF

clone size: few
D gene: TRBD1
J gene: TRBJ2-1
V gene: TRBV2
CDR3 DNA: TGTGCCAGCAGTGATGTGTTGACAGGGGCGTCAGATGAGCAGTTCTTC
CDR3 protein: CASSDVLTGASDEQFF

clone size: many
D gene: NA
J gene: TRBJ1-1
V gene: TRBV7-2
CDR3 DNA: TGTGCCAGCAGCTATTACATGAACACTGAAGCTTTCTTT
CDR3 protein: CASSYYMNTEAFF

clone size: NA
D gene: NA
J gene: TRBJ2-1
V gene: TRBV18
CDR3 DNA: TGTGTCAGCTCACCACCGGGAATTAACAATGAGCAGTTCTTC
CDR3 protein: CVSSPPGINNEQFF

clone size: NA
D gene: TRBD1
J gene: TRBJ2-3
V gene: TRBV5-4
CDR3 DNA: TGTGCCAGCAGGAAGCAGGGGGCCCCAGATACGCAGTATTTT
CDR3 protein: CASRKQGAPDTQYF

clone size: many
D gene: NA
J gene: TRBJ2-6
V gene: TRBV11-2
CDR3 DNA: TGTGCCAGCAGCTCCGTACCCTTCCCACCAGGGGATAGCTCTGGGGCCAACGTCCTGACTTTC
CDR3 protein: CASSSVPFPPGDSSGANVLTF

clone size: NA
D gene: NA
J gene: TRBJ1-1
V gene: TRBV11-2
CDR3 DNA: TGTGCCAGCAGCTCCCTTCTCACTGAAGCTTTCTTT
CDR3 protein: CASSSLLTEAFF

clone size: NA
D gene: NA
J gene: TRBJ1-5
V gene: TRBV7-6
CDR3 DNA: TGTGCCAGCAGCGTGGGGGGCCGCAATCAGCCCCAGCATTTT
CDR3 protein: CASSVGGRNQPQHF

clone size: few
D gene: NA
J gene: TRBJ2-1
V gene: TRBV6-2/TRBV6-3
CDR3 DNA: TGTGCCAGCAGCGAAGCGGGTGCTCGTGAGCAGTTCTTC
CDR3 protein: CASSEAGAREQFF

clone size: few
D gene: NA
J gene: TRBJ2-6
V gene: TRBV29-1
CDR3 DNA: TGCAGCGTTGAAGGGTCCCGCGCAGGCGTCCTGACTTTC
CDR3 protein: CSVEGSRAGVLTF

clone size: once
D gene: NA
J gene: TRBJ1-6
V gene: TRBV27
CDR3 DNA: TGTGCCAGCAGTTTAAGCGGACCGCCTAGTGACCCCCTCCACTTT
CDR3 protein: CASSLSGPPSDPLHF

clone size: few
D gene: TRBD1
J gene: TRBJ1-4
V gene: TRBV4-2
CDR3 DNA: TGTGCCAGCAGCTACGGACAGGGGGGGATTTGGGAAAAACTGTTTTTT
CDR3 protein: CASSYGQGGIWEKLFF